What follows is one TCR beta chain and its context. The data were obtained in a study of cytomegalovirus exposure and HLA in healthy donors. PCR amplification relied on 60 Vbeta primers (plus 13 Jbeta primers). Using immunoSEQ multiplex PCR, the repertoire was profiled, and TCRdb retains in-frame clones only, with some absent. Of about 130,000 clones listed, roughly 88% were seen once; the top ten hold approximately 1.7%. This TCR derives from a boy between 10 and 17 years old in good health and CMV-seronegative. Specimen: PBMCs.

The CDR3 spells CASRSDRTGELFF. For the CDR3, the DNA is TGTGCCAGTAGAAGCGACCGGACCGGGGAGCTGTTTTTT. The J gene is TRBJ2-2, the V gene TRBV19; no clear D. The ends were cut back, 6 bases at V and 5 bases at J, with 10 bases in the middle. The CDR3 is 13 residues long. CDR1 is LNHDA, CDR2 SQIVND, per germline (reference sequence).